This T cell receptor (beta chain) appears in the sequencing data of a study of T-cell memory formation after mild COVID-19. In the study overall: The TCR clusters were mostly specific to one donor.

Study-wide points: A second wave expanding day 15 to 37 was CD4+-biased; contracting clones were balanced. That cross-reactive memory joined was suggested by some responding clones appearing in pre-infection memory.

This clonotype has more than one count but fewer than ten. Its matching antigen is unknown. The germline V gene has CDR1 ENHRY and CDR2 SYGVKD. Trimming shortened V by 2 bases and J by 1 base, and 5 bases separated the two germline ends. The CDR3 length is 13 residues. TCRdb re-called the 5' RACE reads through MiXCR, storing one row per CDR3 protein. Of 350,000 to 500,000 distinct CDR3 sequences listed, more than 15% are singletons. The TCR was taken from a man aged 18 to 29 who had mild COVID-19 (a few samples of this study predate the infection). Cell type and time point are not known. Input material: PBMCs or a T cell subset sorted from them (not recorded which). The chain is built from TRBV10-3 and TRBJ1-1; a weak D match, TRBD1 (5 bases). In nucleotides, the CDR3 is TGTGCCATCAGTGAGGGGGGGAACACTGAAGCTTTCTTT. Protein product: CAISEGGNTEAFF.